This TCR gamma chain comes out of a study of Vδ1+ human thymocytes. The template was reverse-transcribed extracted RNA. Multiplex PCR used pooled V-gene forward primers and a constant-region reverse primer to amplify CDR3s. TCRdb re-processed the multiplex PCR reads using CATT. Of 8,000 to 9,000 gamma-chain clones in the sample, around three fifths were seen once. Germline CDR1 GITISATS, CDR2 ISYDGTV (reference sequence). This CDR3 comprises 15 residues. J lost 3 bases, V lost 3 bases, and 7 bases had no gene match. The sorted cells were CD3+ Vdelta1+ Vdelta2- thymocytes from alphabeta-depleted thymus. This clone was seen a handful of times. The antigen is not known. Study-wide findings and caveats: Unlike peripheral blood Vdelta1+ controls, thymic delta-chain sequences included approximately 21% Vdelta2 and few Vdelta3. TRG sequences recurred across donors, whereas TRD sequences stayed essentially private. Highly polyclonal TRG and TRD repertoires with Gaussian CDR3 length distributions appeared in thymus.

The TCR comes from a girl under three years old who had congenital heart surgery. V is TRGV9 and J is TRGJP1. The sample was Vdelta1+ gamma-delta thymocytes from the thymus. Specified subset: FACS-sorted CD3+ TCRalphabeta- TCRVdelta1+ TCRVdelta2- thymocytes. This CDR3 reads CALWEPSSTGWFKIF. The CDR3 DNA reads as TGTGCCTTGTGGGAGCCTTCATCCACTGGTTGGTTCAAGATATTT.